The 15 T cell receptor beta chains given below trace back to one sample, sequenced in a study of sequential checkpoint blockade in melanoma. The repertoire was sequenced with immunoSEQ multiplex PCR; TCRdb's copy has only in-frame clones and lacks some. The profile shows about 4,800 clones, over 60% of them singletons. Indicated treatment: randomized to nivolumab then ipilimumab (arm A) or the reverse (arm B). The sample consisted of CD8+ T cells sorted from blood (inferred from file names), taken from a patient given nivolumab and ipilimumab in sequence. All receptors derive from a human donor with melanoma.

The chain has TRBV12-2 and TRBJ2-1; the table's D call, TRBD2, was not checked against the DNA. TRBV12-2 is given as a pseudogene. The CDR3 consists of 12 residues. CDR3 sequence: CASRATSAPGFF. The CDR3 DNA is TGTGCAAGTCGCGCGACTAGCGCCCCTGGGTTCTTC.

DNA of the CDR3: TGTGCCAGCAGCCCGTTAGGACAGGGCTCCTACGAGCAGTACTTC. Its translation: CASSPLGQGSYEQYF. V is TRBV13 and J is TRBJ2-7; 8 bases map to TRBD1. The CDR3 runs to 15 residues. Trimming cost V 5 bases and J 0 bases; bases outside gene matches: 6. Germline V gives CDR1 PRHDT, CDR2 FYEKMQ (reference sequence).

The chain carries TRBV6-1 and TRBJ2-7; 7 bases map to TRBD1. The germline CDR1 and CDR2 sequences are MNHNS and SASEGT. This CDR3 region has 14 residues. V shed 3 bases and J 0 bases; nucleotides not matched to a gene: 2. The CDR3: CASSEGDSSYEQYF. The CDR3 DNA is TGTGCCAGCAGTGAGGGGGACAGCTCCTACGAGCAGTACTTC.

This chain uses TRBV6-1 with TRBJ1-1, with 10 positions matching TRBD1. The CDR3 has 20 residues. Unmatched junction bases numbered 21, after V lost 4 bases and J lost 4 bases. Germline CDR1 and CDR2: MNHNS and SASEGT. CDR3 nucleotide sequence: TGTGCCAGCAGTGTTGGGGTTGGTAGGGACAGGGGTAAAGTGGGCACTGAAGCTTTCTTT. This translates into CASSVGVGRDRGKVGTEAFF.

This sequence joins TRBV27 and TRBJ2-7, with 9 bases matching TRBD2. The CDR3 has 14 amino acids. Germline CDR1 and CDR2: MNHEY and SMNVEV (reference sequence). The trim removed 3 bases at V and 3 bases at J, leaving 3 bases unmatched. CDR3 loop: CASSLISGSYEQYF. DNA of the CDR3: TGTGCCAGCAGTTTGATTAGCGGGAGCTACGAGCAGTACTTC.

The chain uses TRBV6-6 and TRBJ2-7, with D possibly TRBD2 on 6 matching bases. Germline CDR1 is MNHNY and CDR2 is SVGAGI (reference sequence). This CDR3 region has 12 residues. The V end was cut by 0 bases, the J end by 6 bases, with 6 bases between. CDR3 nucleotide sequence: TGTGCCAGCAGTTACTCGGGAGGCGAGCAGTACTTC. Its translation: CASSYSGGEQYF.

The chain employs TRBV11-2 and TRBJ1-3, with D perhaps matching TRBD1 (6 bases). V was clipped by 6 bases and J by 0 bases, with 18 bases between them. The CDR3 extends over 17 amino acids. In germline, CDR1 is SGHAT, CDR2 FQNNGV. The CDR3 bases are TGTGCCAGCAGATGGGACACCCTAAACCCCTCTGGAAACACCATATATTTT. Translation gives CASRWDTLNPSGNTIYF.

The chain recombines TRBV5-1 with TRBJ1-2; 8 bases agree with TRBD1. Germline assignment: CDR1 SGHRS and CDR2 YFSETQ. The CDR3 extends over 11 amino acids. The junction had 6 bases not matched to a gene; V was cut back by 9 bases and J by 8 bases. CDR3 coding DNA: TGCGCCACCCAGACAGGGGAAGGCTACACCTTC. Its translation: CATQTGEGYTF.

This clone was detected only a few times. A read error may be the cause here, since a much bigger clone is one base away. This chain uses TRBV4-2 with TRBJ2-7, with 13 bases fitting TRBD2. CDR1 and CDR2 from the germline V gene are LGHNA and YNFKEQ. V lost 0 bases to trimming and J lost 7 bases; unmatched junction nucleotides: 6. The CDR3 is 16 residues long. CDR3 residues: CASSQESTSGGNEQYF. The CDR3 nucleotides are TGTGCCAGCAGCCAAGAGTCGACTAGCGGGGGGAATGAGCAGTACTTC.

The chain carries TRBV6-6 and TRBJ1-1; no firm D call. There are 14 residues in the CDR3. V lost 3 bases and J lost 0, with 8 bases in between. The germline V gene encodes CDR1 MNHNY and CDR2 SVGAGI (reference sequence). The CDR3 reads CASSYTGVNTEAFF. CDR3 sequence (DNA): TGTGCCAGCAGTTATACGGGAGTGAACACTGAAGCTTTCTTT.

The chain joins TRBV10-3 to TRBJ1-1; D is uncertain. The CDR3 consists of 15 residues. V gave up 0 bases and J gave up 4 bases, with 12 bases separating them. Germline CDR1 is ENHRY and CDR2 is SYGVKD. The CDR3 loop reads CAISESGVDFTEAFF. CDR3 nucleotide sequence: TGTGCCATCAGTGAGTCCGGGGTAGATTTCACTGAAGCTTTCTTT.

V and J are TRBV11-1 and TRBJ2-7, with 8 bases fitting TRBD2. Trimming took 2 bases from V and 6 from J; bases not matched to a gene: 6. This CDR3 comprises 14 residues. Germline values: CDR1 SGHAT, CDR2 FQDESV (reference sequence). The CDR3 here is CASSLSRGGSEQYF. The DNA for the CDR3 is TGTGCCAGCAGCTTATCCCGGGGGGGCTCCGAGCAGTACTTC.

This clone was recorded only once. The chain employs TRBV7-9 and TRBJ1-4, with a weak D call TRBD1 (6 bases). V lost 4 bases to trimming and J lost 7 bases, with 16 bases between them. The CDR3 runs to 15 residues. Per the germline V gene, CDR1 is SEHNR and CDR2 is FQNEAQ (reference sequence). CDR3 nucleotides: TGTGCCAGCAGCTCCACAGGGACCTTTGGTGAAAAACTGTTTTTT. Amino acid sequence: CASSSTGTFGEKLFF.

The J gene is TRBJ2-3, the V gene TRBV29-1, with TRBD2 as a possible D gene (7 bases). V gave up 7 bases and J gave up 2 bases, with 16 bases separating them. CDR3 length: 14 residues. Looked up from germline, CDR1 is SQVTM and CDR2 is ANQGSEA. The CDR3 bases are TGCAGCGCGAGACGGGGGGCGCACACAGATACGCAGTATTTT. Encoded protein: CSARRGAHTDTQYF.

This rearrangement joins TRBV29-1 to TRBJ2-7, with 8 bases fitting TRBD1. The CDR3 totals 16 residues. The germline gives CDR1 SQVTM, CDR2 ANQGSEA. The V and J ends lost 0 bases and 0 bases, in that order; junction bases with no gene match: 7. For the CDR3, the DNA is TGCAGCGTTGAAGACGGACAGGGCGATAGCTCCTACGAGCAGTACTTC. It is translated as CSVEDGQGDSSYEQYF.